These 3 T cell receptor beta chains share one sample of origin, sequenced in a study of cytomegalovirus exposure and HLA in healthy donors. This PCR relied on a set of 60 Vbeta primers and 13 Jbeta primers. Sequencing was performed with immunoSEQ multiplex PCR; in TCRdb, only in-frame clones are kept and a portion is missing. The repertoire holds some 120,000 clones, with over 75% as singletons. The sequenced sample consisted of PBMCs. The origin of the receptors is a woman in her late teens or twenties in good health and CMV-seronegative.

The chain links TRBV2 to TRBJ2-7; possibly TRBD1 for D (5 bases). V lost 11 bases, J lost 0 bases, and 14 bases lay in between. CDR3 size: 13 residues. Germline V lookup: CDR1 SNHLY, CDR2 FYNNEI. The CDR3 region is CAGRSDSSYEQYF. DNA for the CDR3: TGTGCCGGGCGGAGCGACAGCTCCTACGAGCAGTACTTC. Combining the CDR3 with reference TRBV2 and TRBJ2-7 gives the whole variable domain EPEVTQTPSHQVTQMGQEVILRCVPISNHLYFYWYRQILGQKVEFLVSFYNNEISEKSEIFDDQFSVERPDGSNFTLKIRSTKLEDSAMYFCAGRSDSSYEQYFGPGTRLTVT.

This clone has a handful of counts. In nucleotides, the CDR3 is TGTGCCAGCAGTTTACGGGGTACCGGGGGAGAGCAGTACTTC. Translation: CASSLRGTGGEQYF. The rearrangement uses TRBV27 and TRBJ2-7; D perhaps matches TRBD2 (6 bases). The CDR3 extends over 14 amino acids. Trimming took 2 bases from V and 7 from J, leaving 15 bases between them. The germline CDR1 and CDR2 sequences are MNHEY and SMNVEV (reference sequence).

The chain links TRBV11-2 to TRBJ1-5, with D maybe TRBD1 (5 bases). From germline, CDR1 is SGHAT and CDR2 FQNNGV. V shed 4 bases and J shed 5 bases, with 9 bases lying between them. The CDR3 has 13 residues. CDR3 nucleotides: TGTGCCAGCAGCTCTCAGGGTTATCAGCCCCAGCATTTT. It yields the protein CASSSQGYQPQHF.